A single sample is the source of the 31 T cell receptor beta chains below, sequenced in a study of cytomegalovirus exposure and HLA in healthy donors. The primer mix had 60 Vbeta and 13 Jbeta primers. Repertoires were generated with immunoSEQ multiplex PCR, while TCRdb's copy carries only in-frame clones and drops some. The data contain around 160,000 clones, approximately 71% of them seen just once; the ten biggest clones take up roughly 7.1%. The sequenced sample was PBMCs. The receptors originated from a woman aged 40 to 50 in good health and CMV-seropositive.

V is TRBV28 and J is TRBJ1-2; 7 bases agree with TRBD1. Germline CDR1 is MDHEN and CDR2 is SYDVKM. This CDR3 contains 15 residues. V lost 7 bases and J lost 2; bases outside the gene matches: 10. CDR3 in amino acids: CASTQPGGKNYGYTF. The CDR3, as DNA: TGTGCCAGCACCCAACCAGGGGGGAAAAACTATGGCTACACCTTC.

The genes are TRBV9 and TRBJ2-1, with D perhaps matching TRBD2 (6 bases). The CDR3 has 16 amino acids. Germline assignment: CDR1 SGDLS and CDR2 YYNGEE. Trimming stripped 1 base from V and 2 bases from J, with 13 bases between. The CDR3 nucleotides read TGTGCCAGCAGCGTATCTGGGGGAGGAACCTACAATGAGCAGTTCTTC. It codes for CASSVSGGGTYNEQFF.

The chain uses TRBV5-4 and TRBJ2-7, with TRBD1 matching over 7 bases. The germline gives CDR1 SGHNT, CDR2 YYREEE (reference sequence). This CDR3 has 15 residues. The junction had 10 bases not matched to a gene; V was cut back by 4 bases and J by 3 bases. The DNA for the CDR3 is TGTGCCAGCAGCACCCCTGGACAGGTTCGCTACGAGCAGTACTTC. Protein: CASSTPGQVRYEQYF.

The V gene is TRBV5-1, the J gene TRBJ2-6, with D perhaps TRBD2 (6 bases). Germline lookup yields CDR1 SGHRS and CDR2 YFSETQ. Trimming stripped 0 bases from V and 0 bases from J, with 10 bases between. The CDR3 covers 17 residues. The CDR3 sequence is CASSLGAGSSGANVLTF. Written as DNA, the CDR3 is TGCGCCAGCAGCTTGGGGGCGGGGAGCTCTGGGGCCAACGTCCTGACTTTC.

The chain joins TRBV4-2 to TRBJ1-4; tentatively, D is TRBD1 (6 bases). Per the germline V gene, CDR1 is LGHNA and CDR2 is YNFKEQ. V was cut by 1 base and J by 2 bases, with 14 bases left in between. CDR3 size: 17 residues. The CDR3 sequence: CASSQGTVQTTNEKLFF. The CDR3 nucleotides are TGTGCCAGCAGCCAAGGGACAGTACAGACGACTAATGAAAAACTGTTTTTT.

The rearrangement joins TRBV10-3 to TRBJ2-6; TRBD1 might be the D (5 bases). Germline V lookup: CDR1 ENHRY, CDR2 SYGVKD. Trimming pared 6 bases from V and 0 bases from J, leaving 15 bases between. The CDR3 length is 17 residues. In DNA, the CDR3 is TGTGCCATCAGCCCGACAGAGAGATACTCTGGGGCCAACGTCCTGACTTTC. This sequence encodes CAISPTERYSGANVLTF.

The gene calls are TRBV28 and TRBJ1-2; tentatively, D is TRBD1 (6 bases). CDR1 and CDR2 from the germline V gene are MDHEN and SYDVKM. The CDR3 has 16 amino acids. V was pared by 2 bases and J by 4 bases, with 17 bases between. CDR3 loop: CASSLGGRVGSYGYTF. CDR3 in DNA: TGTGCCAGCAGTTTAGGGGGCAGGGTAGGTAGCTATGGCTACACCTTC.

The chain uses TRBV4-1 and TRBJ2-7, with D possibly matching TRBD2 (6 bases). The CDR3 totals 15 residues. CDR1 MGHRA and CDR2 YSYEKL come from the germline V gene. Trimming left V 4 bases short and J 0 bases short, with 13 bases between. In nucleotides, the CDR3 is TGCGCCAGCAGCCGCCTCAGCGGGCCCTCCTACGAGCAGTACTTC. It translates to CASSRLSGPSYEQYF.

V is TRBV10-3 and J is TRBJ2-3; D not certain. Germline V CDR1 and CDR2: ENHRY, SYGVKD. The CDR3 runs to 14 residues. The V end was cut by 8 bases, the J end by 6 bases, with 18 bases between. CDR3 coding DNA: TGTGCCATCTCATTGGGCTCCTTGTCGGATACGCAGTATTTT. Amino acids: CAISLGSLSDTQYF.

This clone turned up a few times. The chain uses TRBV7-3 and TRBJ1-1; D gene uncertain. Between the trimmed V and J ends, which lost 2 bases and 5 bases, there was a span of 12 bases. Germline V gives CDR1 SGHTA, CDR2 FQGTGA. The CDR3 runs 14 residues. The CDR3 loop reads CASSLSSRRTEAFF. The CDR3 nucleotides are TGTGCCAGCAGCTTATCGTCCAGGAGGACTGAAGCTTTCTTT.

This clone was counted only a few times. The chain has TRBV28 and TRBJ1-5; D is ambiguous. The CDR3 extends over 15 amino acids. The V end was cut by 3 bases, the J end by 5 bases, with 14 bases between. CDR1 MDHEN and CDR2 SYDVKM come from the germline V gene. CDR3 in amino acids: CASSLGGVTYQPQHF. The CDR3 bases are TGTGCCAGCAGTTTGGGCGGGGTCACGTATCAGCCCCAGCATTTT. Supplemented by reference TRBV28 and TRBJ1-5, the full variable domain reads DVKVTQSSRYLVKRTGEKVFLECVQDMDHENMFWYRQDPGLGLRLIYFSYDVKMKEKGDIPEGYSVSREKKERFSLILESASTNQTSMYLCASSLGGVTYQPQHFGDGTRLSIL.

This clone appeared once. V and J are TRBV27 and TRBJ2-7, with 9 nucleotides matching TRBD2. With V trimmed by 8 bases and J by 6 bases, 11 bases remained unmatched. CDR3 length: 14 amino acids. CDR1 is MNHEY, CDR2 SMNVEV, per germline (reference sequence). CDR3 protein: CASATGTSFGEQYF. DNA of the CDR3: TGTGCCAGCGCCACAGGGACTAGCTTTGGCGAGCAGTACTTC.

The table lists this clone with a count of one. In DNA, the CDR3 is TGCGCCAGCAGCACCTCCGGGACAGGCGAAATGAAAGCTTTCTTT. Its protein product is CASSTSGTGEMKAFF. The genes are TRBV5-1 and TRBJ1-1; the match to TRBD1 covers 8 bases. This CDR3 is 15 amino acids long. V shed 4 bases, J shed 9 bases, and the junction held 14 bases outside the gene matches. CDR1 and CDR2 from the germline V gene are SGHRS and YFSETQ.

The V call is TRBV30, the J call TRBJ2-2; no clear D. This CDR3 has 14 amino acids. Per germline, CDR1 GTSNPN and CDR2 SVGIG (reference sequence). Trimming removed 2 bases from V and 1 base from J, with 8 bases in between. This CDR3 reads CAWSQELNTGELFF. The CDR3 bases are TGTGCCTGGAGTCAGGAATTGAACACCGGGGAGCTGTTTTTT.

V is TRBV19 and J is TRBJ1-3, with a weak D call TRBD1 (6 bases). This CDR3 is 15 amino acids long. V was pared by 7 bases and J by 1 base, with 14 bases between. Germline V gene sequence: CDR1 LNHDA, CDR2 SQIVND (reference sequence). CDR3 in DNA: TGTGCCAGTATAAGGACAGCGACTTCTGGAAACACCATATATTTT. It codes for CASIRTATSGNTIYF.

The V and J genes are TRBV5-1 and TRBJ2-3; 13 nucleotides align to TRBD2. V dropped 3 bases and J dropped 6; count of bases not matched to a gene: 4. From germline, CDR1 is SGHRS and CDR2 YFSETQ. The CDR3 extends over 15 amino acids. The CDR3 here is CASSSGLAGIDTQYF. The CDR3 nucleotides read TGCGCCAGCAGCTCGGGACTAGCGGGAATCGATACGCAGTATTTT.

This clone showed up just a few times. The chain carries TRBV28 and TRBJ2-4; TRBD1 matches 7 bases. Germline V gives CDR1 MDHEN, CDR2 SYDVKM. This CDR3 contains 14 residues. V trimming: 7 bases; J trimming: 2 bases; junction bases outside the gene matches: 5. The CDR3 reads CASNRQGSKNIQYF. As DNA, the CDR3 is TGTGCCAGCAACCGACAGGGATCCAAAAACATTCAGTACTTC.

This clone turned up a few times. CDR3 sequence reads: CASSLGGSNEQFF. The CDR3, as DNA: TGCGCCAGCAGCTTGGGCGGGAGCAATGAGCAGTTCTTC. This chain links TRBV5-1 with TRBJ2-1; 7 bases match TRBD2. J lost 6 bases, V lost 0 bases, and 0 bases had no gene match. Per germline, CDR1 SGHRS and CDR2 YFSETQ. The CDR3 runs 13 residues.

The chain carries TRBV30 and TRBJ2-1; 15 bases are shared with TRBD2. V gave up 7 bases and J gave up 9 bases; unmatched junction bases: 1. CDR1 is GTSNPN, CDR2 SVGIG, per germline (reference sequence). The CDR3 contains 12 residues. The DNA for the CDR3 is TGTGCCTTGGGACTAGCGGGAGGTGAGCAGTTCTTC. Its protein product is CALGLAGGEQFF. The variable domain in full, completed from reference TRBV30 and TRBJ2-1, reads SQTIHQWPATLVQPVGSPLSLECTVEGTSNPNLYWYRQAAGRGLQLLFYSVGIGQISSEVPQNLSASRPQDRQFILSSKKLLLSDSGFYLCALGLAGGEQFFGPGTRLTVL.

The chain is built from TRBV30 and TRBJ2-1; D is uncertain. V gave up 0 bases and J gave up 8 bases, with 8 bases separating them. Germline V CDR1 and CDR2: GTSNPN, SVGIG (reference sequence). The CDR3 loop spans 12 amino acids. CDR3: CAWSVQVYEQFF. As DNA, the CDR3 is TGTGCCTGGAGTGTCCAGGTGTATGAGCAGTTCTTC.

The sample holds a few counts of this clone. The chain employs TRBV28 and TRBJ1-1; no definite D call. Germline V gene sequence: CDR1 MDHEN, CDR2 SYDVKM. CDR3 size: 13 residues. Trimming cost V 7 bases and J 1 base, with 10 bases left between them. The CDR3 is CASNGVPNTEAFF. In DNA, the CDR3 is TGTGCCAGCAACGGGGTCCCGAACACTGAAGCTTTCTTT.

V usage is TRBV5-1 and J usage is TRBJ2-1; 8 nucleotides align to TRBD2. Per germline, CDR1 SGHRS and CDR2 YFSETQ. With 0 bases clipped from V and 2 bases from J, the junction kept 4 bases outside the gene matches. The CDR3 totals 16 residues. The CDR3 nucleotides read TGCGCCAGCAGCTTGGCCCCTAGCGGGCCCTACAATGAGCAGTTCTTC. Encoded protein: CASSLAPSGPYNEQFF.

The chain uses TRBV28 and TRBJ2-5; TRBD2 matches at 11 bases. This CDR3 is built from 20 residues. Trimming cost V 4 bases and J 4 bases; bases outside gene matches: 20. Germline assignment: CDR1 MDHEN and CDR2 SYDVKM. CDR3 protein: CASSSLTLAGAAGGLETQYF. The CDR3 DNA sequence: TGTGCCAGCAGTTCCTTGACACTAGCGGGAGCCGCCGGGGGGTTAGAGACCCAGTACTTC.

V and J are TRBV5-4 and TRBJ2-4, with D perhaps matching TRBD1 (6 bases). The V and J ends lost 5 bases and 0 bases respectively, with 12 bases between them. Germline V gene sequence: CDR1 SGHNT, CDR2 YYREEE (reference sequence). The CDR3 sequence is 15 residues long. The CDR3 spells CASSDRFLAKNIQYF. The DNA for the CDR3 is TGTGCCAGCAGTGACAGGTTCTTAGCCAAAAACATTCAGTACTTC.

This clone has a single count. This chain uses TRBV6-1 with TRBJ2-6; a possible D gene is TRBD2 (6 bases). V was clipped by 0 bases and J by 0 bases, with 9 bases between them. Germline loops: CDR1 MNHNS, CDR2 SASEGT. CDR3 size: 17 residues. The CDR3 nucleotides are TGTGCCAGCAGTGAAGCGGGACTCAGCTCTGGGGCCAACGTCCTGACTTTC. It encodes CASSEAGLSSGANVLTF.

Here the CDR3 reads CATSRDLTGGPVKGYNEQFF. DNA for the CDR3: TGTGCCACCAGCAGAGATCTGACGGGAGGGCCGGTTAAAGGCTACAATGAGCAGTTCTTC. V usage is TRBV15 and J usage is TRBJ2-1; TRBD2 matches at 8 bases. The CDR3 is 20 residues long. Trimming took 0 bases from V and 3 from J; bases not matched to a gene: 16. Germline values: CDR1 LNHNV, CDR2 YYDKDF (reference sequence).

The chain joins TRBV9 to TRBJ2-3; D might be TRBD1 (5 bases). Germline V gene sequence: CDR1 SGDLS, CDR2 YYNGEE. The V and J ends lost 0 bases and 4 bases respectively, with 9 bases between them. The CDR3 has 14 amino acids. In DNA, the CDR3 is TGTGCCAGCAGCGTAGTCGGACAATCAGATACGCAGTATTTT. As protein: CASSVVGQSDTQYF.

The chain has TRBV11-3 and TRBJ2-7, with D possibly TRBD1 on 6 matching bases. Trimming removed 0 bases from V and 1 base from J, with 10 bases in between. The CDR3 spans 15 residues. The V gene's germline CDR1 is SGHNT and CDR2 YENEEA. The CDR3 protein is CASSLDGGQSYEQYF. CDR3 coding DNA: TGTGCCAGCAGCTTAGATGGGGGCCAGTCCTACGAGCAGTACTTC.

This clone has a handful of counts. The rearrangement joins TRBV30 to TRBJ2-1; 8 nucleotides agree with TRBD2. The germline V gene has CDR1 GTSNPN and CDR2 SVGIG (reference sequence). The ends lost 2 bases at V and 5 bases at J; junction bases unmatched: 11. This CDR3 has 16 residues. CDR3 sequence reads: CAWSFLSGRANNEQFF. CDR3 nucleotide sequence: TGTGCCTGGAGTTTTCTAAGCGGGAGAGCAAACAATGAGCAGTTCTTC.

The chain recombines TRBV7-8 with TRBJ2-2; 8 nucleotides match TRBD2. With V trimmed by 4 bases and J by 3 bases, 4 bases remained unmatched. Germline CDR1 reads SGHVS; CDR2 reads FQNEAQ. This CDR3 has 15 residues. The chain's CDR3 is CASSSGGTYTGELFF. The CDR3 nucleotides are TGTGCCAGCAGCTCGGGGGGGACGTACACCGGGGAGCTGTTTTTT.

The chain combines TRBV28 with TRBJ2-1; 10 bases are shared with TRBD1. The CDR3 sequence is 16 residues long. The trim removed 3 bases at V and 7 bases at J, leaving 9 bases unmatched. Per the germline V gene, CDR1 is MDHEN and CDR2 is SYDVKM. The CDR3 DNA reads as TGTGCCAGCAGTTTGCCCACCGGGACAGGGGCTAATGAGCAGTTCTTC. Amino acids: CASSLPTGTGANEQFF.